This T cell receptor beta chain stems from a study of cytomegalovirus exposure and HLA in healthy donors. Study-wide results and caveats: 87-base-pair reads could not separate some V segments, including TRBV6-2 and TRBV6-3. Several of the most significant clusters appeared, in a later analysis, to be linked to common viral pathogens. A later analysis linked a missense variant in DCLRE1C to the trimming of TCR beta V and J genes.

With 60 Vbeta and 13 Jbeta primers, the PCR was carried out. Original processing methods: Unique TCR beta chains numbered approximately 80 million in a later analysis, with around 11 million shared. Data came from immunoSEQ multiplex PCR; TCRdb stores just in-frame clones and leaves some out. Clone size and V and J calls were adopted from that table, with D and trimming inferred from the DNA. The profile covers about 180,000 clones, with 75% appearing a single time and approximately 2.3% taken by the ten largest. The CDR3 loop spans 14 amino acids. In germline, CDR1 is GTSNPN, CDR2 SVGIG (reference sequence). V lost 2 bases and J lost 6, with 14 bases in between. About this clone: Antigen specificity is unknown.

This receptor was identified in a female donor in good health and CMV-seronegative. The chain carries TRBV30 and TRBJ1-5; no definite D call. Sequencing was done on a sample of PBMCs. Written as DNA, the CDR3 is TGTGCCTGGAGTAGGACCTCAGGAGGTCAGCCCCAGCATTTT. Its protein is CAWSRTSGGQPQHF.